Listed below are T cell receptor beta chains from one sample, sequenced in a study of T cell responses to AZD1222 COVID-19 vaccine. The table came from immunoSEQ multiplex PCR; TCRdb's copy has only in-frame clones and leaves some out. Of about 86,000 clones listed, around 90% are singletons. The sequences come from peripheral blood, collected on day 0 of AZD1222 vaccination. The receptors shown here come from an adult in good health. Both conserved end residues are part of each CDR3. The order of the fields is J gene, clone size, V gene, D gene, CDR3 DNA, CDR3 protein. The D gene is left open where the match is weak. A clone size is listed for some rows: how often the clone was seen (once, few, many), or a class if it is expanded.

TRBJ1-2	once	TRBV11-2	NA	TGTGCCAGCAGCGGTTCGGGGCCTAACTATGGCTACACCTTC	CASSGSGPNYGYTF
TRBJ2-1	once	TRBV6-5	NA	TGTGCCAGCAGTTCAACCCGGAGCTCCTACAATGAGCAGTTCTTC	CASSSTRSSYNEQFF
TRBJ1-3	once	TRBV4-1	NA	TGCGCCAGCAGCCAAGAGCCGGGAAACACCATATATTTT	CASSQEPGNTIYF
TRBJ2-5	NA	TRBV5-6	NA	TGTGCCAGCAGCTTGGTTGGGGGTACGGTAGCCAAAGGGGAGACCCAGTACTTC	CASSLVGGTVAKGETQYF
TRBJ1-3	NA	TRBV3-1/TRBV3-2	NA	TGTGCCAGCAGCCTGACTCCGAACTCTGGAAACACCATATATTTT	CASSLTPNSGNTIYF
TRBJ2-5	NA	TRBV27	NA	TGTGCCAGCAGTTTACAACCCACCGGGACCCTCCAAGAGACCCAGTACTTC	CASSLQPTGTLQETQYF
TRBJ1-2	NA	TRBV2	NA	TGTGCCAGCAGTGACGACGGCCCGAGGGGCTACACCTTC	CASSDDGPRGYTF
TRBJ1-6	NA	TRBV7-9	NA	TGTGCCAGCAGCTTAGATGGAAATTCGTATAATTCACCCCTCCACTTT	CASSLDGNSYNSPLHF
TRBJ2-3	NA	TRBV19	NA	TGTGCCAGTCGTCGAGACACAGATACGCAGTATTTT	CASRRDTDTQYF
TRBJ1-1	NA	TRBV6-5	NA	TGTGCCAGCAGACTGACGGGACAGAACACTGAAGCTTTCTTT	CASRLTGQNTEAFF
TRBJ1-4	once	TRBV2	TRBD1	TGTGCCAGCAGTGAAGGGACAGGGGGAGAAAAACTGTTTTTT	CASSEGTGGEKLFF
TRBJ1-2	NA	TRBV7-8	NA	TGTGCCAGCAGCTTAGCCCCGGAGCCCTATGGCTACACCTTC	CASSLAPEPYGYTF
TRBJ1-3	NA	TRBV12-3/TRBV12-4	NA	TGTGCCAGCAGCCCCGGGCTTGGAAACACCATATATTTT	CASSPGLGNTIYF
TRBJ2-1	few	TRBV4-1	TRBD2	TGCGCCACTACTGACTTAGCGGGAGGGCTCAATGAGCAGTTCTTC	CATTDLAGGLNEQFF
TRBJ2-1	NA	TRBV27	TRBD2	TGTGCCAGCAGTCCCCCCGAGCGGGAGAATTACAATGAGCAGTTCTTC	CASSPPERENYNEQFF
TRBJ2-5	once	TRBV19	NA	TGTGCCAGTAGCGGTAGGGAGACCCAGTACTTC	CASSGRETQYF
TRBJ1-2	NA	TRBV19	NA	TGTGCCAGTAGGGTGGACTCTAACTATGGCTACACCTTC	CASRVDSNYGYTF
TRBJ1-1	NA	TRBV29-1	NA	TGCAGCGTTGCAGCAGAACAAAACACTGAAGCTTTCTTT	CSVAAEQNTEAFF
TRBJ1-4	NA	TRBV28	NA	TGTGCCAGCAGTTTCTCGTTTGGGGGGGGACTCTCCGCCAAACTGTTTTTT	CASSFSFGGGLSAKLFF
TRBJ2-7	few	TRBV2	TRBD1	TGTGCCAGCAGTGAACCCAGGGGGCCCCACGAGCAGTACTTC	CASSEPRGPHEQYF
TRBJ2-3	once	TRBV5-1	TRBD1	TGCGCCAGCAGCTTGGTAGGACAGGGTCCAGATACGCAGTATTTT	CASSLVGQGPDTQYF
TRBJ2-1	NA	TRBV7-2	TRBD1	TGTGCCAGCAGCTTTAATCTAAACAGGGGTAGCTCCTACAATGAGCAGTTCTTC	CASSFNLNRGSSYNEQFF
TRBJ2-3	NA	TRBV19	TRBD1	TGTGCCAGTAGTCCTACGGGACAGGGTACAGATACGCAGTATTTT	CASSPTGQGTDTQYF
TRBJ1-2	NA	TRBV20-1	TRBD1	TGCAGTGCCAGGACAGGGGGTGGCTACACCTTC	CSARTGGGYTF
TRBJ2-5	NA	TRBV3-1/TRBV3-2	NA	TGTGCCAGCAGCCAGGGAGGGACAGCGCAAGAGACCCAGTACTTC	CASSQGGTAQETQYF
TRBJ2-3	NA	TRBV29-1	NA	TGCAGCGGACAACTTCAGGCAGGCACAGATACGCAGTATTTT	CSGQLQAGTDTQYF
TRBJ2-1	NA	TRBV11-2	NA	TGTGCCAGCAGCACCCTGATGGGGAGAACTTACAATGAGCAGTTCTTC	CASSTLMGRTYNEQFF
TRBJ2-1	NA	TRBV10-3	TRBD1	TGTGCCATCAGTGAGTCGAGGGGAGACAGGGGGAATGAGCAGTTCTTC	CAISESRGDRGNEQFF